The 20 T cell receptor beta chains reported below all come from one sample, sequenced in a study of post-analysis software for immune sequencing data. Overall study results and limits: Patients showed TRBV5-6, TRBV5-1 and TRBV20-1 among five TRBV segments more frequent than in controls.

Unique molecular identifiers tagged the TCR beta cDNA libraries. TCRdb itself ran the PCR reads through MiXCR, one entry per CDR3 protein. The table has fewer than 700,000 distinct CDR3 sequences, around 40% seen once. Their specific antigens are unknown. The source material was blood. The receptors here all came from a girl between 10 and 17 years old with multiple sclerosis.

The chain combines TRBV7-9 with TRBJ2-5; 9 nucleotides align to TRBD1. The CDR3 runs to 14 residues. J gave up 4 bases and V 5 bases, and 5 bases lay outside the gene matches. Germline V gene data show CDR1 as SEHNR and CDR2 as FQNEAQ (reference sequence). CDR3 region: CASSQTGGRETQYF. For the CDR3, the DNA is TGTGCCAGCAGCCAAACAGGGGGCAGAGAGACCCAGTACTTC.

This clonotype has a handful of counts. The genes are TRBV5-1 and TRBJ1-5, with D possibly matching TRBD1 (5 bases). Trimming removed 2 bases at V and 2 bases at J, with 11 bases between. CDR1 and CDR2 (germline): SGHRS, YFSETQ. The CDR3 runs to 15 residues. CDR3 protein: CASSLRGSGNQPQHF. The CDR3, as DNA: TGCGCCAGCAGCTTAAGGGGTTCGGGCAATCAGCCCCAGCATTTT.

The chain has TRBV5-6 and TRBJ1-1; no firm D call. The CDR3 is made up of 15 amino acids. The V gene's germline CDR1 is SGHDT and CDR2 YYEEEE. V dropped 3 bases and J dropped 0 bases, with 12 bases sitting between them. The DNA of the CDR3 is TGTGCCAGCAGCTCCGACCCGCTTATGAACACTGAAGCTTTCTTT. Protein product: CASSSDPLMNTEAFF.

This chain connects TRBV3-1 to TRBJ2-4; TRBD2 is a possible D gene (5 bases). Germline V gives CDR1 LGHDT, CDR2 YNNKEL (reference sequence). This CDR3 has 15 residues. Trimming pared 4 bases from V and 13 bases from J, leaving 23 bases between. The CDR3 protein is CASSPPSGFKVEQYF. The CDR3 DNA follows: TGTGCCAGCAGCCCACCCTCGGGATTCAAGGTGGAGCAGTACTTC.

The genes are TRBV12-3 or TRBV12-4 and TRBJ2-7, with a tentative D call TRBD1 (5 bases). V shed 2 bases and J shed 2 bases, with 25 bases lying between them. The CDR3 extends over 19 amino acids. The CDR3 loop reads CASSLSVSFRATLPYEQYF. In nucleotides, the CDR3 is TGTGCCAGCAGTTTAAGTGTGAGTTTCAGGGCTACCCTACCCTACGAGCAGTACTTC.

The chain uses TRBV5-1 and TRBJ2-3; D not resolved. Germline V gives CDR1 SGHRS, CDR2 YFSETQ. Trimming removed 4 bases at V and 4 bases at J, with 10 bases between. The length of the CDR3 is 13 residues. The CDR3 region is CASSHPEADTQYF. In DNA form, the CDR3 reads TGCGCCAGCAGCCACCCCGAGGCAGATACGCAGTATTTT.

The J gene is TRBJ2-1, the V gene TRBV7-9; D is uncertain. The CDR3 is 13 amino acids. CDR1 is SEHNR and CDR2 is FQNEAQ in the germline V gene (reference sequence). With 4 bases removed from V and 9 bases from J, the gap between germline ends came to 13 bases. This CDR3 reads CASSSSNYGEQFF. As DNA, the CDR3 is TGTGCCAGCAGCTCCTCAAACTATGGTGAGCAGTTCTTC.

The chain recombines TRBV29-1 with TRBJ2-3; no clear D. The CDR3 is 13 residues long. V dropped 3 bases and J dropped 3 bases, with 10 bases sitting between them. Looked up from germline, CDR1 is SQVTM and CDR2 is ANQGSEA. CDR3 residues: CSVEVQETDTQYF. The CDR3 DNA sequence: TGCAGCGTTGAGGTCCAGGAGACAGATACGCAGTATTTT.

The sample holds a few counts of this clonotype. The gene calls are TRBV20-1 and TRBJ1-6; TRBD1 agrees at 11 bases. The CDR3 is 16 amino acids. Germline assignment: CDR1 DFQATT and CDR2 SNEGSKA (reference sequence). Trimming at V came to 5 bases and at J to 9 bases, leaving 12 bases not matched to a gene. CDR3 DNA sequence: TGCAGTGCTGCGGAAACCGGGACAGGGGGAGGTTCACCCCTCCACTTT. It yields the protein CSAAETGTGGGSPLHF.

The V gene is TRBV20-1, the J gene TRBJ2-5; TRBD2 matches at 10 bases. The CDR3 totals 13 residues. V lost 7 bases and J lost 5; bases outside the gene matches: 7. The V gene's germline CDR1 is DFQATT and CDR2 SNEGSKA (reference sequence). This chain's CDR3 is CSGRGLALETQYF. In DNA, the CDR3 is TGCAGTGGGAGGGGACTAGCGTTGGAGACCCAGTACTTC.

The chain has TRBV5-1 and TRBJ1-2; a possible D gene is TRBD1 (5 bases). CDR1 SGHRS and CDR2 YFSETQ come from the germline V gene. V was clipped by 0 bases and J by 5 bases, with 14 bases between them. The length of the CDR3 is 15 residues. The CDR3, as DNA: TGCGCCAGCAGCTTGGTGGCCGGACAAGGGTATGGCTACACCTTC. Residues: CASSLVAGQGYGYTF. The full variable domain, its missing parts supplied by reference TRBV5-1 and TRBJ1-2, is KAGVTQTPRYLIKTRGQQVTLSCSPISGHRSVSWYQQTPGQGLQFLFEYFSETQRNKGNFPGRFSGRQFSNSRSEMNVSTLELGDSALYLCASSLVAGQGYGYTFGSGTRLTVV.

The table lists this clonotype with a few counts. V usage is TRBV29-1 and J usage is TRBJ1-1; no firm D call. CDR1 and CDR2 (germline): SQVTM, ANQGSEA. Deletions cut 7 bases from V and 5 bases from J, with 5 bases between. This CDR3 has 9 amino acids. CDR3 in amino acids: CSAGTEAFF. CDR3 coding DNA: TGCAGCGCCGGAACTGAAGCTTTCTTT.

The V call is TRBV12-3 or TRBV12-4, the J call TRBJ2-7; D not resolved. Trimming cost V 3 bases and J 3 bases, with 12 bases left between them. The CDR3 is made up of 14 amino acids. The CDR3 loop reads CASSLSSRGYEQYF. The CDR3 DNA reads TGTGCCAGCAGTTTGAGCTCCAGAGGCTACGAGCAGTACTTC.

The gene calls are TRBV27 and TRBJ1-5; a possible D gene is TRBD1 (5 bases). Germline V gives CDR1 MNHEY, CDR2 SMNVEV (reference sequence). With 5 bases removed from V and 2 bases from J, the gap between germline ends came to 10 bases. The CDR3 has 14 residues. This chain's CDR3 is CASSLRQRNQPQHF. The CDR3 DNA follows: TGTGCCAGCAGTCTCCGACAGCGCAATCAGCCCCAGCATTTT.

This clonotype was found a few times. J is TRBJ2-7 and V is TRBV6-5, with 7 bases lining up with TRBD2. The CDR3 length is 16 residues. Germline trimming cut 0 bases from V and 2 bases from J; bases unmatched to any gene: 7. CDR1 and CDR2 from the germline V gene are MNHEY and SVGAGI. The DNA for the CDR3 is TGTGCCAGCAGTTACTCTGCTAGCGGAGTAACCTACGAGCAGTACTTC. Encoded protein: CASSYSASGVTYEQYF.

This chain links TRBV6-5 with TRBJ2-3, with TRBD2 matching over 10 bases. The CDR3 sequence is 16 residues long. Germline V gene sequence: CDR1 MNHEY, CDR2 SVGAGI. The J segment lost 7 bases and the V segment lost 5 bases, leaving 12 bases of the junction unmatched. CDR3 bases: TGTGCCAGCAGTCCTAGCGGGAGCGATTCGGCAAATACGCAGTATTTT. This codes for CASSPSGSDSANTQYF.

V gene TRBV29-1 combines with J gene TRBJ1-2; TRBD1 might be the D (6 bases). The V end lost 5 bases, the J end lost 8 bases, and 24 bases lay between the germline ends. CDR3 length equals 15 residues. Germline loops: CDR1 SQVTM, CDR2 ANQGSEA. For the CDR3, the DNA is TGCAGCGTTTTGCTGCTGGACAGTACCTCGGGAGGCTACACCTTC. It codes for CSVLLLDSTSGGYTF.

As to this clonotype: The junction departs from germline at one end; a sequencing error may be responsible. The genes are TRBV7-9 and TRBJ1-6; D call uncertain. Germline values: CDR1 SEHNR, CDR2 FQNEAQ (reference sequence). The CDR3 has 13 amino acids. CDR3 sequence (DNA): TGTGCCAGCAGCCGTGAGGTTGATTCACCCCTCTACTTT. Translation gives CASSREVDSPLYF.

This clonotype has only a few counts. The rearrangement links TRBV10-3 to TRBJ2-1; 13 positions agree with TRBD2. V lost 6 bases, J lost 2 bases, and 10 bases stayed unmatched. Per germline, CDR1 ENHRY and CDR2 SYGVKD. The CDR3 runs 18 residues. The CDR3, as DNA: TGTGCCATCAGAGGGGGACTAGCGGGATTCATGCCCTACAATGAGCAGTTCTTC. It is translated as CAIRGGLAGFMPYNEQFF.

This clonotype turned up a few times. The gene calls are TRBV12-3 or TRBV12-4 and TRBJ2-3; D might be TRBD2 (6 bases). V lost 7 bases and J 3 bases, leaving 14 bases between the germline ends. The CDR3 runs 14 residues. CDR3 sequence: CASTWGGKTDTQYF. In nucleotides, the CDR3 is TGTGCCAGCACTTGGGGCGGGAAGACAGATACGCAGTATTTT.